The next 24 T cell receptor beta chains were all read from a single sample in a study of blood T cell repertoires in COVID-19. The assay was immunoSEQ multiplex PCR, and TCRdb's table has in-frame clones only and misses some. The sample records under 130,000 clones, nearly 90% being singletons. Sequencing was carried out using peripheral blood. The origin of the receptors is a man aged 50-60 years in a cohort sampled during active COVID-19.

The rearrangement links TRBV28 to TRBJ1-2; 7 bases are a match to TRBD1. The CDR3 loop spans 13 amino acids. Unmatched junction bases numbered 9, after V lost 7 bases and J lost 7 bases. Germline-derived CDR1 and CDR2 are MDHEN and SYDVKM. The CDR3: CASTAFDRVGYTF. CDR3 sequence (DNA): TGTGCCAGCACTGCTTTTGACAGGGTTGGCTACACCTTC.

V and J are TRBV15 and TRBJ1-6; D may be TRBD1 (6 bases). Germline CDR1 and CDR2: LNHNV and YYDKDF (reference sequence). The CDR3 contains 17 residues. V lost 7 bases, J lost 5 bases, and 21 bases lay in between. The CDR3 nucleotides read TGTGCCACCACCTCCACAGGGTCGAAGGGGCATAATTCACCCCTCCACTTT. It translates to CATTSTGSKGHNSPLHF.

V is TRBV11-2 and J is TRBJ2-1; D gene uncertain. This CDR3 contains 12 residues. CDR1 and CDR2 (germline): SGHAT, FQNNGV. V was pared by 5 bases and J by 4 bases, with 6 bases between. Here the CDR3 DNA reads TGTGCCAGCAGCCCCCTGTACAATGAGCAGTTCTTC. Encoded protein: CASSPLYNEQFF.

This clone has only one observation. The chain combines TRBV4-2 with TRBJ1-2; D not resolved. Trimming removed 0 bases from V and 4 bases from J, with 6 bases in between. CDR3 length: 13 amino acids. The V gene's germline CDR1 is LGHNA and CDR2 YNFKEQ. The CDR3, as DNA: TGTGCCAGCAGCCAAGATCGAGTCTATGGCTACACCTTC. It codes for CASSQDRVYGYTF.

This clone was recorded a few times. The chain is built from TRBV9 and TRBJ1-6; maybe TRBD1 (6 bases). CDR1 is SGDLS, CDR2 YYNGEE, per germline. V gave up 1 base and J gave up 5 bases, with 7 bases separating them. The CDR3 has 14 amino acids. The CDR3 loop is CASSVKGDNSPLHF. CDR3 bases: TGTGCCAGCAGCGTAAAGGGGGATAATTCACCCCTCCACTTT.

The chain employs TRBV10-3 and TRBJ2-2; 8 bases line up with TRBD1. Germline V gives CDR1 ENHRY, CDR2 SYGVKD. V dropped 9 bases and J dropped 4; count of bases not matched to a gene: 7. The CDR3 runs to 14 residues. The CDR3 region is CAIGQGFFTGELFF. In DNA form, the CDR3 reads TGTGCCATAGGACAGGGATTCTTCACCGGGGAGCTGTTTTTT.

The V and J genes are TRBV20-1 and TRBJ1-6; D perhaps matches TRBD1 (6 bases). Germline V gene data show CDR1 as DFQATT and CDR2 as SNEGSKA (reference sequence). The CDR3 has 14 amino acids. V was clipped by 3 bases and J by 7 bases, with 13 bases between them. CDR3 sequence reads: CSASLTGKNSPLHF. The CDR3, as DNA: TGCAGTGCTAGTTTGACAGGCAAAAATTCACCCCTCCACTTT.

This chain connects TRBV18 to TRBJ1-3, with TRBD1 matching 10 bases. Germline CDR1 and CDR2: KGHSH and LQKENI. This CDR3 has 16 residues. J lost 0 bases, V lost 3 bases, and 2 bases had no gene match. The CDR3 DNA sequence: TGTGCCAGCTCACCGGACAGGGGGATCTCTGGAAACACCATATATTTT. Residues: CASSPDRGISGNTIYF.

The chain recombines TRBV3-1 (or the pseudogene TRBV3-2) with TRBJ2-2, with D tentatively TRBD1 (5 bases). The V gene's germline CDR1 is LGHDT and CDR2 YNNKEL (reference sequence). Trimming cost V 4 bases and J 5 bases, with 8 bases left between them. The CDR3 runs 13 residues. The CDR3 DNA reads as TGTGCCAGCAGCCCTAGGGGAACCGGGGAGCTGTTTTTT. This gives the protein CASSPRGTGELFF.

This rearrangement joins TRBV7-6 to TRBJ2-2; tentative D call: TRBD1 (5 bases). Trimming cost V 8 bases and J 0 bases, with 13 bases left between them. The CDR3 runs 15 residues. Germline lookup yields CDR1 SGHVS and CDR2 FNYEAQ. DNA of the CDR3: TGTGCCAGCCAGGGCGGTAATGCGAACACCGGGGAGCTGTTTTTT. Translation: CASQGGNANTGELFF.

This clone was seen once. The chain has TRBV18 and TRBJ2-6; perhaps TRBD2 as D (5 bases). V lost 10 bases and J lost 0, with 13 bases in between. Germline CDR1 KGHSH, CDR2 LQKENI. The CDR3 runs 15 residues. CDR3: CATVSDNSGANVLTF. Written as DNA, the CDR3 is TGTGCCACCGTTAGCGACAACTCTGGGGCCAACGTCCTGACTTTC.

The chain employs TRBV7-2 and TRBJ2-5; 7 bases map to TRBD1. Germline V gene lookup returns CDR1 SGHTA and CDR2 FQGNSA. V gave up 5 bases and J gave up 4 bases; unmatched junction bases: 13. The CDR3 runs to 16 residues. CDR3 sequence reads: CASSPWAQGGRETQYF. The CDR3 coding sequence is TGTGCCAGCAGCCCGTGGGCCCAAGGGGGCCGAGAGACCCAGTACTTC.

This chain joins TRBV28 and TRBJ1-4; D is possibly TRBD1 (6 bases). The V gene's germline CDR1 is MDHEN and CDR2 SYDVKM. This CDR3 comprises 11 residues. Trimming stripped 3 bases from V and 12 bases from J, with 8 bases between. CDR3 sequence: CASSFNRELFF. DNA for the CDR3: TGTGCCAGCAGTTTTAACAGGGAACTGTTTTTT.

In DNA, the CDR3 is TGTGCCAGCACCGGGGGGCACAGCACAGATACGCAGTATTTT. It translates to CASTGGHSTDTQYF. The V and J genes are TRBV3-1 (or the pseudogene TRBV3-2) and TRBJ2-3; tentative D call: TRBD2 (7 bases). Between the trimmed V and J ends, which lost 7 bases and 0 bases, there was a span of 11 bases. The CDR3 runs 14 residues. CDR1 is LGHDT, CDR2 YNNKEL, per germline (reference sequence).

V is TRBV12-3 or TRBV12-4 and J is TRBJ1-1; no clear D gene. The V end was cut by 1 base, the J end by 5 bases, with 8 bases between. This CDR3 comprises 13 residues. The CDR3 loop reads CASSLVSGTEAFF. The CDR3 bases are TGTGCCAGCAGTTTAGTATCAGGAACTGAAGCTTTCTTT.

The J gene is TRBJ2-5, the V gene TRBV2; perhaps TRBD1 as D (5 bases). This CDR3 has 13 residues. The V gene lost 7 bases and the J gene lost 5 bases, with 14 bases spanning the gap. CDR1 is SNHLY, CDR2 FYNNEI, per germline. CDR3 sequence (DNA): TGTGCCAGCACCCAGGGTCCATGGGAGACCCAGTACTTC. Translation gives CASTQGPWETQYF.

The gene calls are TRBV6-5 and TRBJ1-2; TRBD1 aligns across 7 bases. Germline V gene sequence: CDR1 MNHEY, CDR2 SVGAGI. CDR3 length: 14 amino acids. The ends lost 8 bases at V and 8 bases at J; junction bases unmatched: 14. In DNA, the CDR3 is TGTGCCAGCGTGGGACGGAGACAGGGACAGGGCTACACCTTC. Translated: CASVGRRQGQGYTF.

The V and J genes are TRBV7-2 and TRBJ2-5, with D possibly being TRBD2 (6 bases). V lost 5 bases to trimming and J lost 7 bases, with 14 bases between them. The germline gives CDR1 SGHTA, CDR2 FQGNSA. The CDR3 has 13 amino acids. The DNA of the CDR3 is TGTGCCAGCAGCACCGGGAGTGGGTGGACCCAGTACTTC. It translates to CASSTGSGWTQYF.

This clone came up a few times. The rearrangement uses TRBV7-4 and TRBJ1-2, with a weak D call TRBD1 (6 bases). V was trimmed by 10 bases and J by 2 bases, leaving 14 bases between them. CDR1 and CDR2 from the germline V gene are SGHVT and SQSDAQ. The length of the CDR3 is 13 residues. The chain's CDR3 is CATVKTGNYGYTF. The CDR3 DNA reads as TGTGCCACCGTTAAAACAGGGAACTATGGCTACACCTTC.

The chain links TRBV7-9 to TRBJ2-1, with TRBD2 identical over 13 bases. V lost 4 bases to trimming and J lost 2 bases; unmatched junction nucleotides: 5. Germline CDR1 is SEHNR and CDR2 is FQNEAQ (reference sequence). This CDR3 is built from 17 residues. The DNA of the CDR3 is TGTGCCAGCAGCTCCGGACTAGCGGGGGACCCCTACAATGAGCAGTTCTTC. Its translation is CASSSGLAGDPYNEQFF. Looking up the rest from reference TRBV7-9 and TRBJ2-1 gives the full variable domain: DTGVSQNPRHKITKRGQNVTFRCDPISEHNRLYWYRQTLGQGPEFLTYFQNEAQLEKSRLLSDRFSAERPKGSFSTLEIQRTEQGDSAMYLCASSSGLAGDPYNEQFFGPGTRLTVL.

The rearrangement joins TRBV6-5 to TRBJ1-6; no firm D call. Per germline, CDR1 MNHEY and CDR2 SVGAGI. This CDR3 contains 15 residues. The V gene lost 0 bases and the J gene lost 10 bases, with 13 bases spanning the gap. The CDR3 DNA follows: TGTGCCAGCAGTTACTCCCGGGAGGGTCGATCACCCCTCCACTTT. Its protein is CASSYSREGRSPLHF.

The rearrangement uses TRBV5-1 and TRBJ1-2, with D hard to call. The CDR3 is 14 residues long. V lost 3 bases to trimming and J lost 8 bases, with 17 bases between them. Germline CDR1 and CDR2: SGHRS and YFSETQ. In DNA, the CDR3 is TGCGCCAGCAGCTCGGGTCAGAGCCCCCCAGGCTACACCTTC. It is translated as CASSSGQSPPGYTF.

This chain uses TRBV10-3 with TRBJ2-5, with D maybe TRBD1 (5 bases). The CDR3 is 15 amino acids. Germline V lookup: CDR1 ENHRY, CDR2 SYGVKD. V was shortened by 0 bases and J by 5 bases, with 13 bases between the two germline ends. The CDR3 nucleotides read TGTGCCATCAGTGAGTCTTTTGGGCAGGGCGAGACCCAGTACTTC. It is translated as CAISESFGQGETQYF.

In nucleotides, the CDR3 is TGTGCCACCAGTGGGCCGGGACTAGTGTTAAATGAGCAGTTCTTC. It is translated as CATSGPGLVLNEQFF. V and J are TRBV24-1 and TRBJ2-1; 8 bases map to TRBD2. Germline assignment: CDR1 KGHDR and CDR2 SFDVKD. The CDR3 runs 15 residues. V gave up 5 bases and J gave up 7 bases; unmatched junction bases: 9.